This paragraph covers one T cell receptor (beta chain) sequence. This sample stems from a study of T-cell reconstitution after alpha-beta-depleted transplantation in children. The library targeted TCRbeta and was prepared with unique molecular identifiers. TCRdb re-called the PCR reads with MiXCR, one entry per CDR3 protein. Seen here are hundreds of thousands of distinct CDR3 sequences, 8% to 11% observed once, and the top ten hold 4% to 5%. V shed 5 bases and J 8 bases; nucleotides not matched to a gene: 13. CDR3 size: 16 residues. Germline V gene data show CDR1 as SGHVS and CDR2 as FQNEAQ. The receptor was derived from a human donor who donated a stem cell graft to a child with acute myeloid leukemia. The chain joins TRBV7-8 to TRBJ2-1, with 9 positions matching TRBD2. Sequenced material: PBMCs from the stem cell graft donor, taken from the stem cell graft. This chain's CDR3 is CASSPFLAGGPDEQFF. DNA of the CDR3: TGTGCCAGCAGCCCGTTCTTGGCGGGAGGGCCCGATGAGCAGTTCTTC.